This entry lists 26 T cell receptor beta chains sequenced from one sample in a study of control samples from healthy donors and cancer patients. Assay: immunoSEQ multiplex PCR; the TCRdb copy retains only in-frame clones and omits some. Altogether 70,000 or so clones are present, roughly 94% being singletons, with the ten largest covering 6.2%. Sequencing was performed on blood. Source of these receptors: a woman aged 40 to 49 in good health.

As concerns this clone: One end of the junction is discordant with germline, which a read error may explain. The rearrangement links TRBV24-1 to TRBJ2-5; no reliable D call. The CDR3 loop spans 16 amino acids. Germline V gene lookup returns CDR1 KGHDR and CDR2 SFDVKD. CDR3 nucleotides: TGTGCCACCGGTGATCTCGCCCTGGGCGGACAAGAGACCCAGTACTTC. Its translation is CATGDLALGGQETQYF.

The chain recombines TRBV7-6 with TRBJ1-1, with D hard to call. This CDR3 is 14 amino acids long. Germline CDR1 SGHVS, CDR2 FNYEAQ. With 6 bases removed from V and 4 bases from J, the gap between germline ends came to 15 bases. The DNA of the CDR3 is TGTGCCAGCAGTCCCGACTTAGGAAGCACTGAAGCTTTCTTT. Its translation: CASSPDLGSTEAFF.

The chain combines TRBV9 with TRBJ2-7; 10 bases map to TRBD2. Unmatched junction bases numbered 6, after V lost 0 bases and J lost 6 bases. CDR1 and CDR2 from the germline V gene are SGDLS and YYNGEE. The CDR3 length is 15 residues. CDR3 nucleotides: TGTGCCAGCAGCGTAGTGTCTAGCGGGGGAGGCGAGCAGTACTTC. It translates to CASSVVSSGGGEQYF.

V usage is TRBV6-6 and J usage is TRBJ1-6; no reliable D call. The CDR3 runs to 13 residues. Trimming stripped 6 bases from V and 4 bases from J, with 7 bases between. Germline assignment: CDR1 MNHNY and CDR2 SVGAGI (reference sequence). The CDR3 reads CASSDRYNSPLHF. CDR3 DNA sequence: TGTGCCAGCAGCGACCGGTATAATTCACCCCTCCACTTT.

This rearrangement joins TRBV7-9 to TRBJ1-5; D gene uncertain. CDR3 length equals 13 residues. CDR1 and CDR2 from the germline V gene are SEHNR and FQNEAQ (reference sequence). Trimming stripped 9 bases from V and 4 bases from J, with 13 bases between. Written as DNA, the CDR3 is TGTGCCAGTAGTCTAGACCCTAATCAGCCCCAGCATTTT. Translation: CASSLDPNQPQHF.

J is TRBJ2-7 and V is TRBV5-1; D remains unclear. V shed 2 bases and J shed 5 bases, with 14 bases lying between them. This CDR3 spans 14 amino acids. Germline V CDR1 and CDR2: SGHRS, YFSETQ. The CDR3 region has the DNA TGCGCCAGCAGCTTAGGGCGGCCCCCCCACGAGCAGTACTTC. This codes for CASSLGRPPHEQYF.

The rearrangement uses TRBV12-3 or TRBV12-4 and TRBJ1-5, with D possibly TRBD1 on 5 matching bases. The CDR3 is 12 amino acids. V gave up 1 base and J gave up 7 bases, with 5 bases separating them. CDR3 protein: CASSLGGQPQHF. The CDR3 DNA is TGTGCCAGCAGTTTAGGGGGGCAGCCCCAGCATTTT.

This rearrangement joins TRBV5-4 to TRBJ1-1; a possible D gene is TRBD1 (6 bases). The V end was cut by 4 bases, the J end by 8 bases, with 12 bases between. Germline CDR1 and CDR2: SGHNT and YYREEE (reference sequence). This CDR3 is built from 12 residues. The CDR3: CASSTTGLEAFF. CDR3 nucleotides: TGTGCCAGCAGCACGACAGGTCTCGAAGCTTTCTTT.

The V call is TRBV2, the J call TRBJ1-5; 7 nucleotides match TRBD1. The germline V gene has CDR1 SNHLY and CDR2 FYNNEI. This CDR3 spans 15 amino acids. V shed 6 bases and J 7 bases; nucleotides not matched to a gene: 12. CDR3 sequence reads: CASSQETGHRQPQHF. For the CDR3, the DNA is TGTGCCAGCAGCCAAGAGACAGGGCACCGACAGCCCCAGCATTTT. Together with reference TRBV2 and TRBJ1-5, the CDR3 gives the full variable domain: EPEVTQTPSHQVTQMGQEVILRCVPISNHLYFYWYRQILGQKVEFLVSFYNNEISEKSEIFDDQFSVERPDGSNFTLKIRSTKLEDSAMYFCASSQETGHRQPQHFGDGTRLSIL.

The chain is built from TRBV12-3 or TRBV12-4 and TRBJ1-5; 10 positions agree with TRBD1. The CDR3 spans 12 residues. V shed 3 bases and J 12 bases; nucleotides not matched to a gene: 2. The DNA of the CDR3 is TGTGCCAGCAGTTTCTGGGACAGGGGCCAGCATTTT. This encodes CASSFWDRGQHF.

The J gene is TRBJ1-1, the V gene TRBV3-1 (or the pseudogene TRBV3-2); D gene uncertain. The length of the CDR3 is 14 residues. The V and J ends lost 1 base and 1 base respectively, with 7 bases between them. Germline lookup yields CDR1 LGHDT and CDR2 YNNKEL (reference sequence). The CDR3 sequence: CASSQVTSNTEAFF. The DNA of the CDR3 is TGTGCCAGCAGCCAAGTAACCTCGAACACTGAAGCTTTCTTT.

The chain has TRBV19 and TRBJ1-5; D gene unclear. V lost 5 bases and J lost 3, with 14 bases in between. The germline V gene has CDR1 LNHDA and CDR2 SQIVND (reference sequence). This CDR3 contains 15 residues. The CDR3 protein is CASSLIWGTNQPQHF. The CDR3 region has the DNA TGTGCCAGTAGTTTAATCTGGGGTACCAATCAGCCCCAGCATTTT.

In nucleotides, the CDR3 is TGTGCCAGCAGTTTTTCAGGGACGGCTAATGAAAAACTGTTTTTT. Translation gives CASSFSGTANEKLFF. The chain has TRBV28 and TRBJ1-4, with D tentatively TRBD1 (5 bases). V dropped 3 bases and J dropped 3 bases, with 11 bases sitting between them. The CDR3 loop spans 15 amino acids. Germline CDR1 MDHEN, CDR2 SYDVKM.

This clone was recorded a few times. The gene calls are TRBV7-2 and TRBJ2-1; D is ambiguous. With 2 bases removed from V and 7 bases from J, the gap between germline ends came to 6 bases. Germline CDR1 reads SGHTA; CDR2 reads FQGNSA. This CDR3 comprises 12 residues. CDR3 sequence: CASSLQMNEQFF. The CDR3 DNA sequence: TGTGCCAGCAGCTTACAGATGAATGAGCAGTTCTTC. Based on the CDR3 plus reference TRBV7-2 and TRBJ2-1, the full variable domain is GAGVSQSPSNKVTEKGKDVELRCDPISGHTALYWYRQSLGQGLEFLIYFQGNSAPDKSGLPSDRFSAERTGGSVSTLTIQRTQQEDSAVYLCASSLQMNEQFFGPGTRLTVL.

V is TRBV27 and J is TRBJ1-1; the D is unclear. The CDR3 sequence is 16 residues long. CDR1 and CDR2 from the germline V gene are MNHEY and SMNVEV (reference sequence). V was pared by 2 bases and J by 0 bases, with 13 bases between. Here the CDR3 DNA reads TGTGCCAGCAGTTTAACCCCCCAGACCCTGAACACTGAAGCTTTCTTT. Amino acids: CASSLTPQTLNTEAFF.

V gene TRBV10-3 combines with J gene TRBJ2-1; D is uncertain. This CDR3 has 12 amino acids. The germline V gene encodes CDR1 ENHRY and CDR2 SYGVKD. V was clipped by 4 bases and J by 7 bases, with 8 bases between them. CDR3 DNA: TGTGCCATCAGTGTAGGTGCAAATGAGCAGTTCTTC. This encodes CAISVGANEQFF.

This clone was found once. V and J are TRBV28 and TRBJ1-5, with TRBD1 matching 7 bases. V shed 6 bases, J shed 3 bases, and the junction held 11 bases outside the gene matches. CDR3 size: 16 residues. Germline V CDR1 and CDR2: MDHEN, SYDVKM. DNA for the CDR3: TGTGCCAGCAGACCAACAGGGGACCCGTACAATCAGCCCCAGCATTTT. This translates into CASRPTGDPYNQPQHF.

The CDR3 DNA reads TGTGCCAGCAGCTTATATTCCGAGGGGGCAGGGTATGGCTACACCTTC. Encoded protein: CASSLYSEGAGYGYTF. The chain joins TRBV7-6 to TRBJ1-2; 7 bases fit TRBD1. The CDR3 sequence is 16 residues long. Germline values: CDR1 SGHVS, CDR2 FNYEAQ. V shed 2 bases, J shed 5 bases, and the junction held 11 bases outside the gene matches. The full variable domain, completed using reference TRBV7-6 and TRBJ1-2, is GAGVSQSPRYKVTKRGQDVALRCDPISGHVSLYWYRQALGQGPEFLTYFNYEAQQDKSGLPNDRFSAERPEGSISTLTIQRTEQRDSAMYRCASSLYSEGAGYGYTFGSGTRLTVV.

The chain combines TRBV28 with TRBJ1-1; 7 bases align to TRBD1. J was trimmed by 7 bases and V by 4 bases; bases with no gene match: 21. The CDR3 contains 18 residues. Germline CDR1 MDHEN, CDR2 SYDVKM. DNA of the CDR3: TGTGCCAGCAGTTCCTTATCTAATCCCACAGGGGAGGTTTTTGAAGCTTTCTTT. Protein: CASSSLSNPTGEVFEAFF.

This clone appeared a single time. The DNA for the CDR3 is TGTGCCAGCAGGTCCACAGGGGGGAATGGCTACACCTTC. Translating gives CASRSTGGNGYTF. V gene TRBV6-5 combines with J gene TRBJ1-2; 8 bases align to TRBD1. Germline assignment: CDR1 MNHEY and CDR2 SVGAGI. The junction had 6 bases not matched to a gene; V was cut back by 6 bases and J by 6 bases. This CDR3 is 13 amino acids long.

This CDR3 reads CASRDDWSSYNEQFF. The CDR3 nucleotides are TGTGCCAGCAGGGATGACTGGAGCTCCTACAATGAGCAGTTCTTC. The genes are TRBV2 and TRBJ2-1; D is ambiguous. This CDR3 region has 15 residues. From germline, CDR1 is SNHLY and CDR2 FYNNEI. Trimming shortened V by 6 bases and J by 0 bases, and 12 bases separated the two germline ends.

This chain links TRBV19 with TRBJ2-7, with 8 bases matching TRBD2. The CDR3 covers 14 residues. Germline trimming cut 5 bases from V and 0 bases from J; bases unmatched to any gene: 3. CDR1 is LNHDA, CDR2 SQIVND, per germline (reference sequence). The CDR3: CASSPGGHSYEQYF. In DNA, the CDR3 is TGTGCCAGTAGTCCGGGGGGGCACTCCTACGAGCAGTACTTC.

The chain is built from TRBV28 and TRBJ1-4; D not resolved. V was trimmed by 1 base and J by 13 bases, leaving 19 bases between them. The CDR3 is 15 residues long. Looked up from germline, CDR1 is MDHEN and CDR2 is SYDVKM. This CDR3 is CASSLLAQPSNGLFF. Here the CDR3 DNA reads TGTGCCAGCAGTTTATTAGCCCAGCCAAGTAATGGACTGTTTTTT.

The chain is built from TRBV7-6 and TRBJ2-5; D is uncertain. Deletions cut 5 bases from V and 5 bases from J, with 12 bases between. The CDR3 runs 13 residues. Germline V lookup: CDR1 SGHVS, CDR2 FNYEAQ. The CDR3 nucleotides read TGTGCCAGCAGCCCCCCTTCCCCTGAGACCCAGTACTTC. Translating gives CASSPPSPETQYF.

This clone has a single count. The genes are TRBV9 and TRBJ1-6; tentatively, D is TRBD1 (6 bases). Looked up from germline, CDR1 is SGDLS and CDR2 is YYNGEE. The V gene lost 4 bases and the J gene lost 4 bases, with 12 bases spanning the gap. The length of the CDR3 is 15 residues. In nucleotides, the CDR3 is TGTGCCAGCAGCTTCGACAGGACTTATAATTCACCCCTCCACTTT. Protein sequence: CASSFDRTYNSPLHF.

The genes are TRBV19 and TRBJ2-1; 9 bases align to TRBD2. The length of the CDR3 is 14 residues. After removal of 3 bases from V and 6 bases from J, the junction contained 3 bases not matched to a gene. Germline CDR1 reads LNHDA; CDR2 reads SQIVND (reference sequence). DNA of the CDR3: TGTGCCAGTAGTATGTTACTAGCGGGCAATGAGCAGTTCTTC. It is translated as CASSMLLAGNEQFF.